The entry that follows covers one TCR beta chain sequence. What it binds is not known. Germline V lookup: CDR1 LNHDA, CDR2 SQIVND (reference sequence). The CDR3 contains 15 residues. Each TCR library consumed around 3.5 ug of total RNA. From the 5' RACE reads, TCRdb lists one entry per CDR3 protein and no DNA. The repertoire shows some 130,000 distinct CDR3 sequences; the top ten hold 0.95% to 1.5%. This specimen comes from a study of monozygotic twins with inflammatory bowel disease. Whole-study results and caveats: IBD patients had lower TCRbeta diversity (inverse Simpson) than healthy co-twins. Limited statistical power may explain no repertoire similarity difference between concordant and discordant twins.

The sequencing input was blood. The origin of this receptor is a human donor with ulcerative colitis or Crohn's disease, or a healthy co-twin of an affected twin (not recorded which). The chain uses TRBV19 and TRBJ2-3; without DNA, the TCRdb call of TRBD2 cannot be checked. CDR3 sequence: CASSSGVSGADTQYF.